A selection of T cell receptor beta chains follows, all from one sample in a study of shared clonotypes between healthy human individuals. Data came from immunoSEQ multiplex PCR; TCRdb stores just in-frame clones and leaves some out. The sample carries fewer than 1.4 million clones, about 80% recorded once. Material: memory CD4+ T cells from PBMCs. The receptors originated from a man aged 18 to 30 in good health. Some clones in this sample may be carry-over from other donors' samples. Each CDR3 is given with its conserved first and last residue. Each record gives: clone size, D gene, J gene, V gene, CDR3 protein, CDR3 DNA. D genes are given only for firm matches. Not all rows give a size; the values are once, few, many and, for expanded clones, a class.

clone size: -; D gene: -; J gene: TRBJ2-3; V gene: TRBV7-9; CDR3 protein: CASSLDGGTDTQYF; CDR3 DNA: TGTGCCAGCAGCTTAGACGGCGGCACAGATACGCAGTATTTT
clone size: -; D gene: -; J gene: TRBJ1-1; V gene: TRBV29-1; CDR3 protein: CSAISTTEAFF; CDR3 DNA: TGCAGCGCAATCAGTACCACTGAAGCTTTCTTT
clone size: -; D gene: TRBD1; J gene: TRBJ1-4; V gene: TRBV19; CDR3 protein: CASSADRANRGGLFF; CDR3 DNA: TGTGCCAGTAGTGCCGACAGGGCCAACCGGGGGGGACTGTTTTTT
clone size: few; D gene: TRBD1; J gene: TRBJ1-5; V gene: TRBV4-2; CDR3 protein: CASSQETGWNQPQHF; CDR3 DNA: TGTGCCAGCAGCCAAGAGACAGGGTGGAATCAGCCCCAGCATTTT
clone size: -; D gene: -; J gene: TRBJ1-2; V gene: TRBV5-4; CDR3 protein: CASSLVRKRDGYTF; CDR3 DNA: TGTGCCAGCAGCCTGGTCCGGAAGCGAGATGGCTACACCTTC
clone size: -; D gene: TRBD1; J gene: TRBJ2-1; V gene: TRBV5-4; CDR3 protein: CASSLTGDSYNEQFF; CDR3 DNA: TGTGCCAGCAGCTTGACAGGGGATTCTTACAATGAGCAGTTCTTC
clone size: -; D gene: -; J gene: TRBJ2-7; V gene: TRBV18; CDR3 protein: CASSRTALPEQYF; CDR3 DNA: TGTGCCAGTTCCCGGACTGCGTTACCTGAGCAGTACTTC
clone size: -; D gene: -; J gene: TRBJ2-4; V gene: TRBV7-2; CDR3 protein: CASSLAGPVGNIQYF; CDR3 DNA: TGTGCCAGCAGCTTAGCGGGCCCGGTGGGGAACATTCAGTACTTC
clone size: -; D gene: TRBD2; J gene: TRBJ2-3; V gene: TRBV14; CDR3 protein: CASSQSLRGLAGLTDTQYF; CDR3 DNA: TGTGCCAGCAGCCAAAGCCTCCGGGGACTAGCGGGACTCACAGATACGCAGTATTTT
clone size: -; D gene: -; J gene: TRBJ2-3; V gene: TRBV5-4; CDR3 protein: CASSRTSTDTQYF; CDR3 DNA: TGTGCCAGCAGCCGAACTAGCACAGATACGCAGTATTTT
clone size: few; D gene: -; J gene: TRBJ1-5; V gene: TRBV28; CDR3 protein: CASSPPIGLYQPQHF; CDR3 DNA: TGTGCCAGCAGTCCCCCAATAGGGCTGTACCAGCCCCAGCATTTT
clone size: -; D gene: TRBD1; J gene: TRBJ1-1; V gene: TRBV4-3; CDR3 protein: CASSHLGQGNTEAFF; CDR3 DNA: TGCGCCAGCAGCCACCTAGGACAGGGTAACACTGAAGCTTTCTTT
clone size: -; D gene: TRBD2; J gene: TRBJ2-7; V gene: TRBV29-1; CDR3 protein: CSAAGLAETRSYEQYF; CDR3 DNA: TGCAGCGCTGCGGGTCTAGCGGAGACCCGCTCCTACGAGCAGTACTTC
clone size: -; D gene: -; J gene: TRBJ1-4; V gene: TRBV4-2; CDR3 protein: CASSQSSPGQGEKLFF; CDR3 DNA: TGTGCCAGCAGCCAATCATCCCCAGGGCAGGGAGAAAAACTGTTTTTT
clone size: few; D gene: TRBD1; J gene: TRBJ1-5; V gene: TRBV6-5; CDR3 protein: CASSPGTGRNQPQHF; CDR3 DNA: TGTGCCAGCAGTCCCGGGACAGGGAGAAATCAGCCCCAGCATTTT
clone size: -; D gene: -; J gene: TRBJ2-3; V gene: TRBV6-6; CDR3 protein: CASSSRGLDTQYF; CDR3 DNA: TGTGCCAGCAGTTCCCGGGGCCTAGATACGCAGTATTTT
clone size: -; D gene: -; J gene: TRBJ2-7; V gene: TRBV5-4; CDR3 protein: CASSSRGHSSYEQYF; CDR3 DNA: TGTGCCAGCAGCTCCCGGGGACACAGCTCCTACGAGCAGTACTTC
clone size: once; D gene: -; J gene: TRBJ2-2; V gene: TRBV7-8; CDR3 protein: CASSLVDRYTGELFF; CDR3 DNA: TGTGCCAGCAGCTTAGTCGACAGATACACCGGGGAGCTGTTTTTT
clone size: few; D gene: TRBD2; J gene: TRBJ2-4; V gene: TRBV4-3; CDR3 protein: CASSQDRAGGPVF; CDR3 DNA: TGCGCCAGCAGCCAAGATAGGGCGGGAGGGCCTGTCTTC
clone size: -; D gene: -; J gene: TRBJ2-1; V gene: TRBV30; CDR3 protein: CAWSKVPINEQFF; CDR3 DNA: TGTGCCTGGAGTAAGGTACCCATTAATGAGCAGTTCTTC
clone size: -; D gene: -; J gene: TRBJ2-7; V gene: TRBV28; CDR3 protein: CASTSGTATYEQYF; CDR3 DNA: TGTGCCAGCACCTCCGGGACGGCTACCTACGAGCAGTACTTC
clone size: few; D gene: -; J gene: TRBJ1-1; V gene: TRBV7-9; CDR3 protein: CASSFEQMNTEAFF; CDR3 DNA: TGTGCCAGCAGCTTTGAACAGATGAACACTGAAGCTTTCTTT
clone size: -; D gene: -; J gene: TRBJ1-3; V gene: TRBV19; CDR3 protein: CASSHIMDSGNTIYF; CDR3 DNA: TGTGCCAGTAGCCATATCATGGATTCTGGAAACACCATATATTTT
clone size: -; D gene: -; J gene: TRBJ2-3; V gene: TRBV5-1; CDR3 protein: CASSYGQRGTDTQYF; CDR3 DNA: TGCGCCAGCAGCTACGGACAGCGGGGAACAGATACGCAGTATTTT
clone size: -; D gene: -; J gene: TRBJ2-1; V gene: TRBV5-4; CDR3 protein: CASSLYLGADNEQFF; CDR3 DNA: TGTGCCAGCAGCTTGTATCTCGGGGCCGACAATGAGCAGTTCTTC
clone size: -; D gene: -; J gene: TRBJ2-7; V gene: TRBV4-3; CDR3 protein: CASSQEGRDTYEQYF; CDR3 DNA: TGCGCCAGCAGCCAAGAGGGGAGGGACACCTACGAGCAGTACTTC